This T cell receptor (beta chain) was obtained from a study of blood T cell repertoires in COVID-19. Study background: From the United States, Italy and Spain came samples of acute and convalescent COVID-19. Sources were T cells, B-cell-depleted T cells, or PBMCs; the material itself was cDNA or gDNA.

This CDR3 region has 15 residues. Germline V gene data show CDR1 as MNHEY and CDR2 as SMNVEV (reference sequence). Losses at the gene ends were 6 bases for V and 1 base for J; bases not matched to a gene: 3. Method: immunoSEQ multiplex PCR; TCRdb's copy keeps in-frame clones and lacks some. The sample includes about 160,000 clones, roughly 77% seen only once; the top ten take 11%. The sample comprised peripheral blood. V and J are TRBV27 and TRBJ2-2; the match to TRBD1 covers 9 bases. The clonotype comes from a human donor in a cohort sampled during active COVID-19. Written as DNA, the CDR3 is TGTGCCAGCAGCACGACAGGGGGGAACACCGGGGAGCTGTTTTTT. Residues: CASSTTGGNTGELFF.